The 21 T cell receptor beta chains below come from one sample, sequenced in a study of blood T cell repertoires in COVID-19. Repertoires were generated with immunoSEQ multiplex PCR, while TCRdb's copy carries only in-frame clones and drops some. The data show around 200,000 clones, with approximately 80% seen just once and around 7.4% held by the top ten. Material for sequencing was PBMCs or T cells enriched from blood (not recorded which). The receptors were sampled from a woman aged 40 to 50 with acute COVID-19.

V is TRBV5-3 and J is TRBJ2-3; 11 nucleotides match TRBD1. TRBV5-3 is known as an ORF, though its function is uncertain. Germline trimming cut 4 bases from V and 4 bases from J; bases unmatched to any gene: 5. This CDR3 region has 15 residues. This CDR3 reads CARSRTGGGPDTQYF. The CDR3 DNA reads TGTGCCAGAAGCCGGACAGGGGGCGGCCCAGATACGCAGTATTTT.

The chain has TRBV7-2 and TRBJ2-1, with 10 bases identical to TRBD2. Looked up from germline, CDR1 is SGHTA and CDR2 is FQGNSA. Trimming at V came to 5 bases and at J to 3 bases, leaving 10 bases not matched to a gene. CDR3 length: 17 amino acids. CDR3 DNA sequence: TGTGCCAGCAGCAATACTCCTAGCGGGAGATACTACAATGAGCAGTTCTTC. Amino acid sequence: CASSNTPSGRYYNEQFF. The full variable domain, in which reference TRBV7-2 and TRBJ2-1 provide the parts outside the CDR3, is GAGVSQSPSNKVTEKGKDVELRCDPISGHTALYWYRQSLGQGLEFLIYFQGNSAPDKSGLPSDRFSAERTGGSVSTLTIQRTQQEDSAVYLCASSNTPSGRYYNEQFFGPGTRLTVL.

The V gene is TRBV6-4, the J gene TRBJ1-1; TRBD1 agrees at 8 bases. CDR3 size: 17 residues. Losses at the gene ends were 6 bases for V and 7 bases for J; bases not matched to a gene: 19. Germline values: CDR1 MRHNA, CDR2 SNTAGT. CDR3 in DNA: TGTGCCAGCAGGAGGGAGGCGAGCAGGGGGCGAATAGATGAAGCTTTCTTT. This sequence encodes CASRREASRGRIDEAFF.

This clone was observed a few times. CDR3 sequence reads: CASSEVWTGSSYEQYF. The CDR3 DNA follows: TGTGCCAGCAGTGAAGTTTGGACAGGGAGCTCCTACGAGCAGTACTTC. V usage is TRBV6-1 and J usage is TRBJ2-7, with 8 bases fitting TRBD1. Looked up from germline, CDR1 is MNHNS and CDR2 is SASEGT. The CDR3 sequence is 16 residues long. V dropped 1 base and J dropped 0; count of bases not matched to a gene: 5.

CDR3 sequence reads: CASSLGTGVNSPLHF. CDR3 DNA sequence: TGTGCCAGCAGCCTAGGGACAGGGGTCAATTCACCCCTCCACTTT. V is TRBV7-9 and J is TRBJ1-6; 10 positions agree with TRBD1. The CDR3 consists of 15 residues. From germline, CDR1 is SEHNR and CDR2 FQNEAQ (reference sequence). The junction had 5 bases not matched to a gene; V was cut back by 5 bases and J by 7 bases.

This clone has just a few counts. The chain combines TRBV16 with TRBJ1-1; no reliable D call. The germline V gene has CDR1 KGHSY and CDR2 FQNENV. The CDR3 loop spans 15 amino acids. Trimming removed 4 bases at V and 1 base at J, with 13 bases between. In DNA, the CDR3 is TGTGCCAGCAGCCTCCCAGCGTACGGGAACACTGAAGCTTTCTTT. Amino acids: CASSLPAYGNTEAFF.

The chain uses TRBV24-1 and TRBJ2-2, with TRBD2 matching over 8 bases. This CDR3 has 20 amino acids. In germline, CDR1 is KGHDR, CDR2 SFDVKD. V trimming: 0 bases; J trimming: 2 bases; junction bases outside the gene matches: 13. This CDR3 reads CATSDLRIGERGINTGELFF. In nucleotides, the CDR3 is TGTGCCACCAGTGATTTGAGGATCGGAGAGCGGGGGATAAACACCGGGGAGCTGTTTTTT.

Points on this clone: A read error may account for a junction end that differs from germline. The chain couples TRBV3-1 (or the pseudogene TRBV3-2) to TRBJ2-1, with 9 bases aligning to TRBD2. Germline V gives CDR1 LGHDT, CDR2 YNNKEL (reference sequence). The CDR3 contains 17 residues. The CDR3 sequence: CASSRPIRAGGYTEQFF. CDR3 in DNA: TGTGCCAGCAGCCGCCCGATCCGGGCGGGAGGGTACACTGAGCAGTTCTTC.

This clone was seen a handful of times. The V gene is TRBV19, the J gene TRBJ1-6; no reliable D call. Between the trimmed V and J ends, which lost 3 bases and 7 bases, there was a span of 7 bases. Per germline, CDR1 LNHDA and CDR2 SQIVND (reference sequence). The length of the CDR3 is 13 residues. CDR3 sequence (DNA): TGTGCCAGTAGTATCTCTGAGAATTCACCCCTCCACTTT. Protein sequence: CASSISENSPLHF.

The chain couples TRBV15 to TRBJ2-4, with D perhaps matching TRBD2 (6 bases). Germline V gene data show CDR1 as LNHNV and CDR2 as YYDKDF (reference sequence). CDR3 size: 15 residues. The V gene lost 0 bases and the J gene lost 3 bases, with 9 bases spanning the gap. CDR3 in amino acids: CATSRDAGGKNIQYF. Written as DNA, the CDR3 is TGTGCCACCAGCAGAGATGCCGGGGGCAAAAACATTCAGTACTTC. The entire variable domain, with the rest obtained from reference TRBV15 and TRBJ2-4, is as follows: DAMVIQNPRYQVTQFGKPVTLSCSQTLNHNVMYWYQQKSSQAPKLLFHYYDKDFNNEADTPDNFQSRRPNTSFCFLDIRSPGLGDTAMYLCATSRDAGGKNIQYFGAGTRLSVL.

V and J are TRBV28 and TRBJ1-5, with unresolved D. The CDR3 is made up of 16 amino acids. The germline gives CDR1 MDHEN, CDR2 SYDVKM. V lost 3 bases, J lost 4 bases, and 16 bases lay in between. The CDR3 here is CASSFPTSLANQPQHF. CDR3 DNA: TGTGCCAGCAGTTTCCCAACGTCATTAGCAAATCAGCCCCAGCATTTT.

The CDR3 coding sequence is TGTGCCAGCAGTTTCAGGGGCTTATCAGCATCTGGGGCCAACGTCCTGACTTTC. Translating gives CASSFRGLSASGANVLTF. V gene TRBV5-6 combines with J gene TRBJ2-6, with D perhaps TRBD1 (6 bases). The V gene's germline CDR1 is SGHDT and CDR2 YYEEEE. V was pared by 5 bases and J by 1 base, with 19 bases between. The CDR3 is made up of 18 amino acids.

The rearrangement joins TRBV29-1 to TRBJ2-4, with D possibly TRBD2 on 6 matching bases. CDR1 SQVTM and CDR2 ANQGSEA come from the germline V gene. The CDR3 is 18 residues long. Trimming removed 5 bases at V and 0 bases at J, with 23 bases between. The CDR3 coding sequence is TGCAGCGTTACCGGACTAACGGGGACGACTGTAGCCAAAAACATTCAGTACTTC. It specifies CSVTGLTGTTVAKNIQYF. Variable domain in full (rest from reference TRBV29-1 and TRBJ2-4): SAVISQKPSRDICQRGTSLTIQCQVDSQVTMMFWYRQQPGQSLTLIATANQGSEATYESGFVIDKFPISRPNLTFSTLTVSNMSPEDSSIYLCSVTGLTGTTVAKNIQYFGAGTRLSVL.

The chain has TRBV28 and TRBJ1-2; the D is unclear. V lost 6 bases and J lost 2, with 16 bases in between. The V gene's germline CDR1 is MDHEN and CDR2 SYDVKM. This CDR3 is built from 15 residues. The CDR3 here is CASSPPVLRNYGYTF. The CDR3 nucleotides read TGTGCCAGCAGCCCCCCCGTGTTGAGGAACTATGGCTACACCTTC.

The rearrangement links TRBV2 to TRBJ1-5; the match to TRBD1 covers 7 bases. The CDR3 totals 16 residues. With V trimmed by 3 bases and J by 0 bases, 5 bases remained unmatched. Germline V gene data show CDR1 as SNHLY and CDR2 as FYNNEI. The CDR3 DNA reads TGTGCCAGCAGTGACGGTCACAGGGGTAGCAATCAGCCCCAGCATTTT. Translated: CASSDGHRGSNQPQHF.

J is TRBJ1-5 and V is TRBV10-3, with D possibly being TRBD1 (6 bases). Trimming stripped 6 bases from V and 2 bases from J, with 14 bases between. The CDR3 totals 15 residues. Germline CDR1 reads ENHRY; CDR2 reads SYGVKD. CDR3 sequence reads: CAIRSSGAGNQPQHF. The CDR3 DNA follows: TGTGCCATCAGATCTTCAGGGGCCGGCAATCAGCCCCAGCATTTT.

In this sample, this clone turned up many times. The rearrangement uses TRBV2 and TRBJ1-1, with D maybe TRBD1 (6 bases). The length of the CDR3 is 14 residues. V was trimmed by 4 bases and J by 1 base, leaving 10 bases between them. Germline-derived CDR1 and CDR2 are SNHLY and FYNNEI. The CDR3 here is CASSVQGRNTEAFF. CDR3 bases: TGTGCCAGCAGTGTTCAGGGGAGGAACACTGAAGCTTTCTTT.

The chain links TRBV29-1 to TRBJ2-3; D uncertain. Germline V gene data show CDR1 as SQVTM and CDR2 as ANQGSEA. CDR3 size: 14 residues. The V gene lost 1 base and the J gene lost 4 bases, with 12 bases spanning the gap. The CDR3 nucleotides read TGCAGCGTTGAAGGCCTGAGGTCGGCAGATACGCAGTATTTT. It specifies CSVEGLRSADTQYF.

The genes are TRBV11-2 and TRBJ2-2, with 7 nucleotides matching TRBD1. J gave up 3 bases and V 2 bases, and 9 bases lay outside the gene matches. Germline V lookup: CDR1 SGHAT, CDR2 FQNNGV. The CDR3 extends over 17 amino acids. The CDR3 loop is CASSLFQQGWDTGELFF. CDR3 DNA: TGTGCCAGCAGCTTATTCCAACAGGGGTGGGACACCGGGGAGCTGTTTTTT. Based on the CDR3 plus reference TRBV11-2 and TRBJ2-2, the full variable domain is EAGVAQSPRYKIIEKRQSVAFWCNPISGHATLYWYQQILGQGPKLLIQFQNNGVVDDSQLPKDRFSAERLKGVDSTLKIQPAKLEDSAVYLCASSLFQQGWDTGELFFGEGSRLTVL.

This sequence joins TRBV11-2 and TRBJ2-1, with D possibly TRBD1 on 6 matching bases. CDR1 is SGHAT and CDR2 is FQNNGV in the germline V gene. The CDR3 extends over 13 amino acids. Trimming took 3 bases from V and 7 from J, leaving 10 bases between them. The DNA for the CDR3 is TGTGCCAGCAGCTTTGGCAGGGGAAATGAGCAGTTCTTC. Translated: CASSFGRGNEQFF.

The rearrangement uses TRBV2 and TRBJ2-7; maybe TRBD1 (6 bases). Germline CDR1 reads SNHLY; CDR2 reads FYNNEI. V lost 7 bases and J lost 5, with 15 bases in between. This CDR3 is 13 amino acids long. DNA of the CDR3: TGTGCCAGCAATGCCCAGGGGACCGACGAGCAGTACTTC. It specifies CASNAQGTDEQYF. Using reference TRBV2 and TRBJ2-7 for the parts outside the CDR3, the full variable domain is EPEVTQTPSHQVTQMGQEVILRCVPISNHLYFYWYRQILGQKVEFLVSFYNNEISEKSEIFDDQFSVERPDGSNFTLKIRSTKLEDSAMYFCASNAQGTDEQYFGPGTRLTVT.